The next 10 T cell receptor beta chains were all read from a single sample in a study of T cell responses to AZD1222 COVID-19 vaccine. Sequencing used immunoSEQ multiplex PCR; TCRdb keeps in-frame clones, though not all of them. The sample holds approximately 130,000 clones; 93% are singletons and the top ten take around 3.1%. The sample was peripheral blood, taken on day 0 of AZD1222 vaccination. These receptor sequences come from an adult in good health.

The V gene is TRBV5-4, the J gene TRBJ2-7; weak D call: TRBD1 (6 bases). Germline loops: CDR1 SGHNT, CDR2 YYREEE (reference sequence). Trimming removed 0 bases at V and 2 bases at J, with 15 bases between. The CDR3 extends over 16 amino acids. CDR3 residues: CASSLVPGVTTYEQYF. CDR3 coding DNA: TGTGCCAGCAGCTTGGTTCCAGGGGTGACCACCTACGAGCAGTACTTC.

The chain is built from TRBV6-5 and TRBJ2-5; D is possibly TRBD2 (5 bases). This CDR3 has 14 residues. V lost 1 base, J lost 2 bases, and 8 bases lay in between. The germline V gene has CDR1 MNHEY and CDR2 SVGAGI. The CDR3 DNA is TGTGCCAGCAGTTACTTCGGCGGGCAAGAGACCCAGTACTTC. Residues: CASSYFGGQETQYF.

This rearrangement joins TRBV30 to TRBJ1-1, with D tentatively TRBD1 (5 bases). V was cut by 0 bases and J by 11 bases, with 10 bases left in between. Germline CDR1 and CDR2: GTSNPN and SVGIG (reference sequence). This CDR3 spans 11 amino acids. DNA for the CDR3: TGTGCCTGGAGTGTAGGAGGGGACGCTTTCTTT. Translating gives CAWSVGGDAFF.

This sequence joins TRBV27 and TRBJ1-1, with D perhaps TRBD1 (5 bases). Trimming shortened V by 5 bases and J by 0 bases, and 16 bases separated the two germline ends. The CDR3 has 16 residues. In germline, CDR1 is MNHEY, CDR2 SMNVEV (reference sequence). CDR3 loop: CASSPRLTAMNTEAFF. CDR3 DNA sequence: TGTGCCAGCAGTCCCCGATTGACAGCCATGAACACTGAAGCTTTCTTT.

The chain joins TRBV5-1 to TRBJ1-2, with unresolved D. The CDR3 has 11 amino acids. V dropped 1 base and J dropped 7 bases, with 5 bases sitting between them. Germline V gives CDR1 SGHRS, CDR2 YFSETQ. The CDR3 nucleotides are TGCGCCAGCAGCTTGAATGGTGGCTACACCTTC. This sequence encodes CASSLNGGYTF.

As concerns this clone: One junction end disagrees with the germline gene, perhaps due to a read error. This chain connects TRBV7-7 to TRBJ2-2, with D maybe TRBD1 (5 bases). CDR1 SSHAT and CDR2 FNYEAQ come from the germline V gene (reference sequence). The CDR3 consists of 13 residues. The CDR3 loop reads CASSQIGAGELFF. CDR3 nucleotide sequence: TGTGCTAGCAGTCAGATAGGGGCCGGGGAGCTGTTTTTT.

This clone was counted once. This sequence joins TRBV28 and TRBJ1-1; TRBD1 matches 9 bases. The CDR3 extends over 14 amino acids. V dropped 7 bases and J dropped 6; count of bases not matched to a gene: 9. Germline CDR1 MDHEN, CDR2 SYDVKM. CDR3 loop: CASMIATGGAEAFF. The CDR3 nucleotides are TGTGCCAGCATGATCGCGACAGGGGGAGCTGAAGCTTTCTTT. The full variable domain, completed using reference TRBV28 and TRBJ1-1, is DVKVTQSSRYLVKRTGEKVFLECVQDMDHENMFWYRQDPGLGLRLIYFSYDVKMKEKGDIPEGYSVSREKKERFSLILESASTNQTSMYLCASMIATGGAEAFFGQGTRLTVV.

The chain has TRBV28 and TRBJ2-7; 7 positions match TRBD1. Germline V gives CDR1 MDHEN, CDR2 SYDVKM. The CDR3 runs 14 residues. J was trimmed by 3 bases and V by 7 bases; bases with no gene match: 9. The CDR3 nucleotides are TGTGCCAGCACTAAGTGGACAGGTGTCTACGAGCAGTACTTC. Protein product: CASTKWTGVYEQYF.

This clone was detected a few times. The CDR3 bases are TGTGCCAGCAGTTTCCGGCAAGGGGATAGGCAGCCCCAGCATTTT. This sequence encodes CASSFRQGDRQPQHF. The chain joins TRBV28 to TRBJ1-5; D possibly corresponds to TRBD1 (5 bases). In germline, CDR1 is MDHEN, CDR2 SYDVKM. Trimming cost V 3 bases and J 7 bases, with 16 bases left between them. This CDR3 is 15 amino acids long.

The rearrangement uses TRBV19 and TRBJ1-5; perhaps TRBD1 as D (6 bases). The CDR3 length is 15 residues. Trimming removed 5 bases from V and 0 bases from J, with 11 bases in between. Germline CDR1 and CDR2: LNHDA and SQIVND (reference sequence). CDR3 in DNA: TGTGCCAGTAGTCCGAGACAGGCTAGCAATCAGCCCCAGCATTTT. Its translation is CASSPRQASNQPQHF.